The 13 T cell receptor beta chains listed next were all sequenced from one sample in a study of shared clonotypes between healthy human individuals. TCRdb's table, derived via immunoSEQ multiplex PCR, lists solely in-frame clones and lacks some. Among about 360,000 clones listed, roughly 70% were seen once. Sequenced material: memory CD4+ T cells sorted from blood. The subset was: CD45RA-negative fraction. These receptors came from a man aged 25-40 years in good health.

The chain links TRBV7-7 to TRBJ2-7, with 7 bases fitting TRBD1. The CDR3 is 14 residues long. The germline CDR1 and CDR2 sequences are SSHAT and FNYEAQ (reference sequence). CDR3 coding DNA: TGTGCTAGCTCCCAGGACAGGTCGTCCTACGAGCAGTACTTC. Protein sequence: CASSQDRSSYEQYF.

V is TRBV6-5 and J is TRBJ1-6; no firm D call. The ends were cut back, 0 bases at V and 7 bases at J, with 7 bases in the middle. This CDR3 has 14 amino acids. Germline lookup yields CDR1 MNHEY and CDR2 SVGAGI. The chain's CDR3 is CASSYSPTNSPLHF. The DNA of the CDR3 is TGTGCCAGCAGTTACTCGCCAACCAATTCACCCCTCCACTTT.

This chain connects TRBV5-1 to TRBJ2-3; the match to TRBD1 covers 9 bases. Germline CDR1 reads SGHRS; CDR2 reads YFSETQ. Trimming cost V 3 bases and J 2 bases; bases outside gene matches: 7. CDR3 length: 16 amino acids. The CDR3 spells CASSSGQGSYTDTQYF. In DNA, the CDR3 is TGCGCCAGCAGCTCGGGACAGGGTTCTTACACAGATACGCAGTATTTT.

This clone has more than one count but fewer than ten. The chain uses TRBV10-2 and TRBJ2-1, with 9 bases that match TRBD2. V lost 3 bases, J lost 4 bases, and 7 bases stayed unmatched. CDR1 and CDR2 from the germline V gene are WSHSY and SAAADI. The CDR3 is made up of 16 amino acids. The CDR3 DNA is TGCGCCAGCAGTGACCTTACTAGCGGGTCGTACAATGAGCAGTTCTTC. This codes for CASSDLTSGSYNEQFF.

The CDR3 sequence: CAISDPGTPSYEQYF. The CDR3 DNA follows: TGTGCCATCAGTGACCCCGGGACCCCCTCCTACGAGCAGTACTTC. V is TRBV10-3 and J is TRBJ2-7; D tentatively reads TRBD1 or TRBD2 (5 bases each). V lost 3 bases and J lost 0, with 12 bases in between. CDR3 length: 15 residues. CDR1 is ENHRY, CDR2 SYGVKD, per germline.

In this sample, this clone turned up many times. V usage is TRBV29-1 and J usage is TRBJ2-3; possible D gene TRBD1, 5 bases. Germline V gives CDR1 SQVTM, CDR2 ANQGSEA. The CDR3 covers 15 residues. The V end was cut by 2 bases, the J end by 3 bases, with 15 bases between. The CDR3 DNA reads as TGCAGCGTTGAATCATCAGGGTACGGGACAGATACGCAGTATTTT. Translated, it gives CSVESSGYGTDTQYF.

This clone has a count of ten or more. The chain is built from TRBV6-1 and TRBJ1-5, with D hard to call. Trimming removed 3 bases at V and 5 bases at J, with 8 bases between. The germline CDR1 and CDR2 sequences are MNHNS and SASEGT. CDR3 length equals 13 residues. The CDR3 nucleotides are TGTGCCAGCAGTGACTCACTTCATCAGCCCCAGCATTTT. This sequence encodes CASSDSLHQPQHF.

The J gene is TRBJ2-7, the V gene TRBV10-2; D is unclear. This CDR3 has 13 residues. CDR1 and CDR2 (germline): WSHSY, SAAADI. Trimming took 10 bases from V and 3 from J, leaving 16 bases between them. CDR3 sequence reads: CATQEGLFYEQYF. The DNA for the CDR3 is TGCGCCACCCAGGAAGGGTTGTTCTACGAGCAGTACTTC.

The rearrangement joins TRBV27 to TRBJ1-2; 7 bases are shared with TRBD1. CDR3 size: 17 residues. J was trimmed by 4 bases and V by 7 bases; bases with no gene match: 18. From germline, CDR1 is MNHEY and CDR2 SMNVEV (reference sequence). CDR3 in DNA: TGTGCCAGCACCCTAACACCCGGGACAGTCCGTCTCTATGGCTACACCTTC. It specifies CASTLTPGTVRLYGYTF.

In its sample, this clone was seen a few times. The genes are TRBV2 and TRBJ2-5; possible D gene TRBD1, 5 bases. V was shortened by 7 bases and J by 3 bases, with 12 bases between the two germline ends. CDR3 length: 13 residues. From germline, CDR1 is SNHLY and CDR2 FYNNEI. This chain's CDR3 is CASNRLIEETQYF. In nucleotides, the CDR3 is TGTGCCAGCAACAGGTTAATCGAAGAGACCCAGTACTTC.

This chain joins TRBV7-3 and TRBJ2-3; D could derive from TRBD1 or TRBD2 (7 bases each). CDR3 length: 17 amino acids. V gave up 0 bases and J gave up 2 bases, with 15 bases separating them. Germline CDR1 and CDR2: SGHTA and FQGTGA. In nucleotides, the CDR3 is TGTGCCAGCAGCTTAACCGGTCCAGGGGGGGACACAGATACGCAGTATTTT. Residues: CASSLTGPGGDTDTQYF.

The chain carries TRBV5-1 and TRBJ2-7; D gene unclear. Germline V CDR1 and CDR2: SGHRS, YFSETQ. Deletions cut 0 bases from V and 2 bases from J, with 9 bases between. CDR3 size: 14 residues. This CDR3 is CASSLEVSTYEQYF. CDR3 in DNA: TGCGCCAGCAGCTTGGAGGTCTCCACCTACGAGCAGTACTTC.

The rearrangement links TRBV11-3 to TRBJ2-1, with D maybe TRBD2 (5 bases). CDR1 is SGHNT, CDR2 YENEEA, per germline. V shed 1 base and J shed 7 bases, with 8 bases lying between them. CDR3 length: 13 residues. CDR3 nucleotides: TGTGCCAGCAGCTTAGGGAGGAGGAATGAGCAGTTCTTC. This codes for CASSLGRRNEQFF.